This T cell receptor (beta chain) derives from a study of T-cell memory formation after mild COVID-19. TCRdb recomputed calls from the 5' RACE reads with MiXCR, one row per CDR3 protein. The sample holds just over 300,000 distinct CDR3 sequences, less than 20% seen once. This clonotype was found a few times. Trimming pared 8 bases from V and 5 bases from J, leaving 16 bases between. Germline V gene lookup returns CDR1 MDHEN and CDR2 SYDVKM. The CDR3 is 13 residues long. Material for sequencing was PBMCs or a T cell subset sorted from them (not recorded which). This receptor was obtained from a young man who had mild COVID-19 (a few samples of this study predate the infection). Cell type and time point are not known. The chain has TRBV28 and TRBJ2-7; a possible D gene is TRBD2 (5 bases). The CDR3 here is CASQRTGSDEQYV. The DNA of the CDR3 is TGTGCCAGCCAAAGGACGGGGTCCGACGAGCAGTACGTC.